One and the same sample provided the 23 T cell receptor beta chains below, sequenced in a study of beta chain features in type 1 diabetes listed by TCRdb under 2018. Library generation was performed with the immunoSEQ multiplex PCR assay. The entire isolated RNA was reverse transcribed using the High Capacity cDNA Reverse Transcription Kit, and thus expressed TCRB transcripts were sequenced. This is the immuneACCESS table as TCRdb keeps it, with only in-frame sequences that have V and J called. A part of the clones is gone; compared with another copy, unresolved V genes explain less than half, and the rest is unexplained. The sample table lists 500,000 to 850,000 clones, over 13% of them with a count of one. 0.03% to 0.04% of the sample comes from the top ten. No antigens are known for them. General conclusions and limits of the study: In all four CD4+ subsets, TCRB CDR3 length was moderately but significantly shorter in type 1 diabetes patients.

The material sequenced was naive CD4+ T cells from blood. Per the publication, the cell subset or site label means: true naive CD4+ T cells. The receptors were sampled from a young man with type 1 diabetes.

This clone was detected a few times. A single base separates this from a much larger clone, so it may be a read error. The identical CDR3 is also encoded by other nucleotide sequences in the sample. The chain has TRBV13 and TRBJ2-3, with D unclear. CDR3 length: 11 amino acids. The V end lost 2 bases, the J end lost 5 bases, and 2 bases lay between the germline ends. Per germline, CDR1 PRHDT and CDR2 FYEKMQ (reference sequence). CDR3 amino acids: CASSLRDTQYF. CDR3 bases: TGTGCCAGCAGCTTACGAGATACGCAGTATTTT.

This clone was observed a handful of times. The rearrangement links TRBV29-1 to TRBJ2-3; D remains unclear. This CDR3 region has 14 residues. Germline CDR1 and CDR2: SQVTM and ANQGSEA. Trimming took 6 bases from V and 3 from J, leaving 16 bases between them. CDR3 region: CSVLDTRRTDTQYF. As DNA, the CDR3 is TGCAGCGTCTTAGATACCCGTCGGACAGATACGCAGTATTTT.

As regards this clone: Germline and junction disagree at one end, which may indicate a read error. The gene calls are TRBV30 and TRBJ2-4; D is ambiguous. CDR3 size: 13 residues. The germline V gene has CDR1 GTSNPN and CDR2 SVGIG (reference sequence). CDR3 DNA: TGTGCCTGGAGTGTACCGTCCAATAACATTCAGTACTTC. Its protein is CAWSVPSNNIQYF. Combining the CDR3 with reference TRBV30 and TRBJ2-4 gives the whole variable domain SQTIHQWPATLVQPVGSPLSLECTVEGTSNPNLYWYRQAAGRGLQLLFYSVGIGQISSEVPQNLSASRPQDRQFILSSKKLLLSDSGFYLCAWSVPSNNIQYFGAGTRLSVL.

The chain carries TRBV2 and TRBJ1-2; D gene ambiguous. The CDR3 runs 15 residues. Germline V CDR1 and CDR2: SNHLY, FYNNEI. V dropped 5 bases and J dropped 0 bases, with 13 bases sitting between them. The CDR3 region has the DNA TGTGCCAGCAGTCTCCGGACCGACTCTAACTATGGCTACACCTTC. The encoded protein is CASSLRTDSNYGYTF.

This clone has only a few counts. The chain has TRBV29-1 and TRBJ2-6; no firm D call. The V end was cut by 7 bases, the J end by 2 bases, with 18 bases between. From germline, CDR1 is SQVTM and CDR2 ANQGSEA. The CDR3 sequence is 16 residues long. The CDR3 loop is CSASGSGQAGANVLTF. The CDR3 region has the DNA TGCAGCGCCTCCGGATCTGGGCAAGCTGGGGCCAACGTCCTGACTTTC. Based on the CDR3 plus reference TRBV29-1 and TRBJ2-6, the full variable domain is SAVISQKPSRDICQRGTSLTIQCQVDSQVTMMFWYRQQPGQSLTLIATANQGSEATYESGFVIDKFPISRPNLTFSTLTVSNMSPEDSSIYLCSASGSGQAGANVLTFGAGSRLTVL.

The rearrangement joins TRBV29-1 to TRBJ2-7, with TRBD1 as a possible D gene (6 bases). V was shortened by 6 bases and J by 2 bases, with 14 bases between the two germline ends. Germline loops: CDR1 SQVTM, CDR2 ANQGSEA. The CDR3 loop spans 13 amino acids. In nucleotides, the CDR3 is TGCAGCGTCCATGACAGGCAAACCTACGAGCAGTACTTC. This encodes CSVHDRQTYEQYF.

This clone was observed a few times. The same CDR3 can be traced to other DNA sequences in this sample. The chain is built from TRBV30 and TRBJ2-1; TRBD1 matches 8 bases. V trimming: 3 bases; J trimming: 4 bases; junction bases outside the gene matches: 5. CDR3 length: 14 residues. Germline loops: CDR1 GTSNPN, CDR2 SVGIG (reference sequence). CDR3 residues: CAWRGQGAYNEQFF. The CDR3 coding sequence is TGTGCCTGGAGAGGGCAGGGGGCATACAATGAGCAGTTCTTC.

This clone was counted between two and nine times. The gene calls are TRBV4-1 and TRBJ2-2; a weak D match, TRBD2 (6 bases). Germline-derived CDR1 and CDR2 are MGHRA and YSYEKL. V was shortened by 4 bases and J by 1 base, with 10 bases between the two germline ends. The CDR3 contains 15 residues. CDR3 amino acids: CASSRGTLNTGELFF. In DNA, the CDR3 is TGCGCCAGCAGCCGCGGGACTTTGAACACCGGGGAGCTGTTTTTT.

For this clone: A junction end diverges from the germline sequence, so it may reflect a read error. The chain links TRBV11-3 to TRBJ2-5; D gene ambiguous. The CDR3 is made up of 13 amino acids. Germline CDR1 reads SGHNT; CDR2 reads YENEEA. For the CDR3, the DNA is TGTGCCAGCAGCTTAGATAGGAGAGAGACCCAGCACTTC. Its protein is CASSLDRRETQHF. Together with reference TRBV11-3 and TRBJ2-5, the CDR3 gives the full variable domain: EAGVVQSPRYKIIEKKQPVAFWCNPISGHNTLYWYLQNLGQGPELLIRYENEEAVDDSQLPKDRFSAERLKGVDSTLKIQPAELGDSAVYLCASSLDRRETQHFGPGTRLLVL.

As for this clone: The same CDR3 also results from other DNA sequences found in this sample. V is TRBV29-1 and J is TRBJ1-5, with D possibly being TRBD1 (5 bases). The CDR3 has 12 amino acids. Germline CDR1 is SQVTM and CDR2 is ANQGSEA. V dropped 7 bases and J dropped 0 bases, with 7 bases sitting between them. The CDR3 DNA is TGCAGCGCCGGGGGTAGCAATCAGCCCCAGCATTTT. Translation gives CSAGGSNQPQHF.

The CDR3 reads CSYRGPLSTDTQYF. In DNA, the CDR3 is TGCAGCTACCGAGGGCCCCTAAGCACAGATACGCAGTATTTT. The chain employs TRBV29-1 and TRBJ2-3, with D possibly being TRBD2 (5 bases). Per germline, CDR1 SQVTM and CDR2 ANQGSEA. CDR3 length: 14 residues. V lost 8 bases to trimming and J lost 0 bases, with 15 bases between them.

This clone was detected only a few times. The chain is built from TRBV18 and TRBJ1-5; perhaps TRBD1 as D (5 bases). V dropped 1 base and J dropped 2 bases, with 6 bases sitting between them. This CDR3 is 14 amino acids long. The germline CDR1 and CDR2 sequences are KGHSH and LQKENI. CDR3 coding DNA: TGTGCCAGCTCACCACGGGACGGCAATCAGCCCCAGCATTTT. This codes for CASSPRDGNQPQHF.

This clone was found a few times. The chain employs TRBV2 and TRBJ1-5; maybe TRBD1 (5 bases). The ends were cut back, 1 base at V and 2 bases at J, with 9 bases in the middle. Looked up from germline, CDR1 is SNHLY and CDR2 is FYNNEI. The CDR3 runs to 15 residues. CDR3 nucleotides: TGTGCCAGCAGTGAAGGGGGCTACGGCAATCAGCCCCAGCATTTT. It translates to CASSEGGYGNQPQHF.

V gene TRBV18 combines with J gene TRBJ2-3; D gene uncertain. Germline V lookup: CDR1 KGHSH, CDR2 LQKENI. This CDR3 comprises 14 residues. V shed 0 bases and J shed 1 base, with 5 bases lying between them. CDR3 DNA sequence: TGTGCCAGCTCACCACCGGCAGGCACAGATACGCAGTATTTT. It encodes CASSPPAGTDTQYF.

This chain links TRBV7-9 with TRBJ2-1, with a tentative D call TRBD1 (6 bases). V lost 8 bases and J 6 bases, leaving 20 bases between the germline ends. CDR1 SEHNR and CDR2 FQNEAQ come from the germline V gene (reference sequence). This CDR3 is built from 15 residues. In DNA, the CDR3 is TGTGCCAGCCACGAGGGGTCAGGGGCACCCAATGAGCAGTTCTTC. This encodes CASHEGSGAPNEQFF.

This clone was seen a handful of times. This chain uses TRBV29-1 with TRBJ1-1; D unclear. The CDR3 sequence is 19 residues long. V was shortened by 2 bases and J by 1 base, with 26 bases between the two germline ends. Germline-derived CDR1 and CDR2 are SQVTM and ANQGSEA. The CDR3 sequence: CSVELGRWTSLRANTEAFF. The DNA of the CDR3 is TGCAGCGTTGAACTTGGCCGTTGGACCTCACTGAGGGCGAACACTGAAGCTTTCTTT. The full variable domain, completed using reference TRBV29-1 and TRBJ1-1, is SAVISQKPSRDICQRGTSLTIQCQVDSQVTMMFWYRQQPGQSLTLIATANQGSEATYESGFVIDKFPISRPNLTFSTLTVSNMSPEDSSIYLCSVELGRWTSLRANTEAFFGQGTRLTVV.

The rearrangement links TRBV29-1 to TRBJ2-1; 8 nucleotides match TRBD1. CDR1 and CDR2 from the germline V gene are SQVTM and ANQGSEA. The CDR3 covers 14 residues. The V segment lost 4 bases and the J segment 6 bases; nucleotides outside the gene matches: 8. CDR3 DNA sequence: TGCAGCGTTGTTGGGATGGACAGGGTCAATGAGCAGTTCTTC. Translated, it gives CSVVGMDRVNEQFF.

This clone has more than one count but fewer than ten. The gene calls are TRBV27 and TRBJ1-2; D may be TRBD1 (5 bases). V dropped 6 bases and J dropped 3 bases, with 23 bases sitting between them. Germline CDR1 reads MNHEY; CDR2 reads SMNVEV (reference sequence). The CDR3 totals 17 residues. The CDR3 coding sequence is TGTGCCAGCAGGGGTTTCCTCAGGGACCCTTCCTACTATGGCTACACCTTC. It specifies CASRGFLRDPSYYGYTF.

This clone was seen a handful of times. The chain couples TRBV7-6 to TRBJ1-4; tentative D call: TRBD1 (5 bases). Trimming took off 3 bases at V and 8 bases at J, with 13 bases between the two ends. Germline V lookup: CDR1 SGHVS, CDR2 FNYEAQ. The CDR3 is made up of 14 amino acids. The CDR3 bases are TGTGCCAGCAGCTTGAGGGCAGGGTGGGAAAAACTGTTTTTT. Its protein is CASSLRAGWEKLFF.

This clone was seen a handful of times. This sample includes further DNA sequences coding for the same CDR3. The V call is TRBV9, the J call TRBJ1-1; maybe TRBD1 (5 bases). The V and J ends lost 0 bases and 5 bases respectively, with 8 bases between them. The CDR3 length is 13 residues. Germline assignment: CDR1 SGDLS and CDR2 YYNGEE. For the CDR3, the DNA is TGTGCCAGCAGCGTAGAAGCAGGGACTGAAGCTTTCTTT. Translated: CASSVEAGTEAFF.

V usage is TRBV29-1 and J usage is TRBJ2-3, with D uncertain. The V gene's germline CDR1 is SQVTM and CDR2 ANQGSEA. This CDR3 has 15 amino acids. V gave up 0 bases and J gave up 3 bases, with 13 bases separating them. CDR3 nucleotides: TGCAGCGTTGAAGATCTGAAGGCACGAACAGATACGCAGTATTTT. Its protein is CSVEDLKARTDTQYF.

This clone was picked up a small number of times. As DNA, the CDR3 is TGTGCCAGCAGTTACAGGGGGCTGGGGGAGACCCAGTACTTC. Its translation is CASSYRGLGETQYF. This chain joins TRBV27 and TRBJ2-5; 9 bases align to TRBD1. The length of the CDR3 is 14 residues. Germline V gives CDR1 MNHEY, CDR2 SMNVEV (reference sequence). Trimming removed 4 bases from V and 5 bases from J; junction bases left unmatched: 5.

V is TRBV25-1 and J is TRBJ1-2; 8 bases align to TRBD1. The CDR3 spans 16 residues. From germline, CDR1 is MGHDK and CDR2 SYGVNS. The J segment lost 4 bases and the V segment lost 3 bases, leaving 10 bases of the junction unmatched. CDR3 in amino acids: CASSDSGTGEIYGYTF. The CDR3 coding sequence is TGTGCCAGCAGTGATTCCGGGACAGGAGAAATCTATGGCTACACCTTC.